A selection of T cell receptor beta chains follows, all from one sample in a study of cytomegalovirus exposure and HLA in healthy donors. The method was immunoSEQ multiplex PCR; TCRdb's version includes in-frame clones alone and lacks a portion of them. The data hold over 200,000 clones, with over 70% observed a single time. Sequenced sample: PBMCs. These receptor sequences come from a woman aged 25 to 45 in good health and CMV-seropositive. Both conserved end residues are part of each CDR3. A D gene is named only where the DNA matches it firmly. Some rows have no size entry. The others give once, few or many, or a class for an expanded clone.

V gene	J gene	clone size	D gene	CDR3 protein	CDR3 DNA
TRBV19	TRBJ1-1	-	-	CASRSPGYNTEAFF	TGTGCCAGTAGGTCTCCGGGATACAACACTGAAGCTTTCTTT
TRBV27	TRBJ1-2	once	-	CASSPGLSNNYGYTF	TGTGCCAGCAGTCCGGGACTCTCGAACAACTATGGCTACACCTTC
TRBV7-3	TRBJ2-2	-	-	CASSLRGYTGELFF	TGTGCCAGCAGCCTAAGGGGTTACACCGGGGAGCTGTTTTTT
TRBV15	TRBJ2-7	-	-	CATSRDPGDEQYF	TGTGCCACCAGCAGAGATCCAGGGGACGAGCAGTACTTC
TRBV28	TRBJ2-7	-	-	CASAHPVGYGLIYEQYF	TGTGCCAGCGCCCACCCCGTGGGTTACGGTTTGATCTACGAGCAGTACTTC
TRBV18	TRBJ1-5	-	-	CASSPGQSVGPQHF	TGTGCCAGCTCACCTGGACAGAGTGTTGGGCCCCAGCATTTT
TRBV18	TRBJ1-2	-	-	CASSPGSNYGYTF	TGTGCCAGCTCACCCGGATCTAACTATGGCTACACCTTC
TRBV7-8	TRBJ1-1	-	TRBD1	CASGEGAVDTEAFF	TGTGCCTCGGGGGAGGGGGCAGTGGACACTGAAGCTTTCTTT
TRBV29-1	TRBJ1-1	-	-	CSVDHMNTEAFF	TGCAGCGTTGACCATATGAACACTGAAGCTTTCTTT
TRBV25-1	TRBJ1-5	few	-	CASSEYGQPQHF	TGTGCCAGCAGTGAATACGGTCAGCCCCAGCATTTT
TRBV5-6	TRBJ2-6	-	-	CASSSPTGQGANVLTF	TGTGCCAGCAGTTCCCCGACGGGGCAGGGGGCCAACGTCCTGACTTTC
TRBV19	TRBJ1-5	-	-	CASTDSGVIRQPQHF	TGTGCCAGTACCGACAGTGGCGTAATCCGGCAGCCCCAGCATTTT
TRBV6-4	TRBJ2-3	many	-	CASSDSKGHTDTQYF	TGTGCCAGCAGTGACTCGAAAGGACACACAGATACGCAGTATTTT
TRBV4-1	TRBJ1-2	-	TRBD1	CASSQASAGGRGGYTF	TGCGCCAGCAGCCAAGCTTCAGCAGGGGGCAGAGGAGGCTACACCTTC
TRBV30	TRBJ2-3	-	-	CAWRGYFTDTQYF	TGTGCCTGGAGAGGGTATTTCACAGATACGCAGTATTTT
TRBV2	TRBJ2-7	-	TRBD2	CASRRGPGLADEQYF	TGTGCCAGCAGACGCGGTCCGGGACTAGCGGACGAGCAGTACTTC
TRBV6-5	TRBJ1-2	-	TRBD1	CASSYPGQERSGYTF	TGTGCCAGCAGTTACCCCGGACAGGAAAGGAGTGGCTACACCTTC
TRBV5-6	TRBJ2-7	-	TRBD2	CASSSTGGGSYEQYF	TGTGCCAGCAGCTCCACGGGAGGCGGGAGCTACGAGCAGTACTTC
TRBV5-1	TRBJ2-3	once	-	CASTSFGGTPNTQYF	TGCGCCAGCACGAGCTTCGGGGGTACACCTAATACGCAGTATTTT
TRBV2	TRBJ2-1	-	TRBD2	CASVGGRVNEQFF	TGTGCCAGCGTAGGCGGGAGAGTTAATGAGCAGTTCTTC
TRBV25-1	TRBJ2-7	once	-	CASMVGNGAYEQYF	TGTGCCAGCATGGTGGGGAACGGTGCCTACGAGCAGTACTTC
TRBV6-1	TRBJ1-2	-	-	CASSEGTYYGYTF	TGTGCCAGCAGTGAAGGCACCTACTATGGCTACACCTTC
TRBV7-8	TRBJ2-5	-	-	CASSLNLPRTFEETQYF	TGTGCCAGCAGCCTAAATCTACCAAGGACGTTTGAAGAGACCCAGTACTTC
TRBV9	TRBJ1-1	-	TRBD1	CASSKDRSWTEAFF	TGTGCCAGCAGCAAGGACAGGTCGTGGACTGAAGCTTTCTTT
TRBV29-1	TRBJ2-1	-	-	CSAPGIDYNEQFF	TGCAGCGCCCCGGGTATTGATTACAATGAGCAGTTCTTC
TRBV6-1	TRBJ2-3	-	-	CASSGHQGATVTGTDTQYF	TGTGCCAGCAGTGGACATCAAGGGGCGACAGTCACGGGCACAGATACGCAGTATTTT
TRBV13	TRBJ2-7	once	-	CASSSDWNYEQYF	TGTGCCAGCAGTTCCGACTGGAACTACGAGCAGTACTTC
TRBV5-4	TRBJ2-2	-	TRBD1	CASSSRQGNTGELFF	TGTGCCAGCAGCTCTCGACAGGGGAACACCGGGGAGCTGTTTTTT
TRBV2	TRBJ2-7	-	TRBD2	CASSDGQRGPYEQYF	TGTGCCAGCAGTGATGGCCAGCGGGGGCCCTACGAGCAGTACTTC
TRBV27	TRBJ2-2	-	-	CAIGRADTGELFF	TGTGCCATAGGGAGAGCCGACACCGGGGAGCTGTTTTTT
TRBV27	TRBJ1-3	once	-	CASSRGAGNTIYF	TGTGCCAGCAGTAGAGGGGCTGGAAACACCATATATTTT
TRBV28	TRBJ1-2	once	-	CASSPGDLTNYGYTF	TGTGCCAGCAGTCCGGGGGATCTAACAAACTATGGCTACACCTTC
TRBV7-7	TRBJ2-2	few	TRBD2	CAISGAGGGAELFF	TGTGCTATCTCGGGGGCGGGAGGTGGCGCGGAGCTGTTTTTT
TRBV19	TRBJ2-7	-	-	CASSIGGTAYEQYF	TGTGCCAGTAGTATAGGCGGGACAGCCTACGAGCAGTACTTC
TRBV30	TRBJ1-2	once	-	CAASGQADYTF	-
TRBV29-1	TRBJ2-2	-	-	CSVERGANTGELFF	TGCAGCGTTGAACGGGGCGCGAACACCGGGGAGCTGTTTTTT
TRBV5-1	TRBJ2-7	-	TRBD1	CASSLYGGQDYEQYF	TGCGCCAGCAGCTTGTACGGCGGACAGGACTACGAGCAGTACTTC
TRBV9	TRBJ1-2	-	-	CASSVDIGAGLGSNYGYTF	TGTGCCAGCAGCGTAGATATCGGTGCGGGGCTGGGATCTAACTATGGCTACACCTTC
TRBV6-1	TRBJ2-2	-	-	CASSPAGELFF	TGTGCCAGCAGCCCGGCTGGGGAGCTGTTTTTT
TRBV6-6	TRBJ2-5	-	-	CASSLTRVGETQYF	TGTGCCAGCAGTTTAACAAGGGTCGGAGAGACCCAGTACTTC